A selection of T cell receptor beta chains follows, all from one sample in a study of CD8 T cells in ankylosing spondylitis. TCRdb reprocessed the 5' RACE reads with MiXCR, giving one entry per CDR3 protein. The profile shows 250,000 to 400,000 distinct CDR3 sequences, approximately 10% of them singletons. Sequences were obtained from blood, either unsorted or a sorted T cell fraction (not recorded which). The receptors were gathered from a female donor with ankylosing spondylitis or in good health (not recorded which). The CDR3 runs from the conserved cysteine through the conserved F or W. The D gene is left open where the match is weak. Size is omitted from some rows. Given values are once, few, many or a class for expanded clones.

TRBV20-1	NA	few	TRBJ1-6	CSAPAAGDSPLHF	TGCAGTGCCCCGGCCGCCGGGGACTCACCCCTCCACTTT
TRBV28	TRBD1	NA	TRBJ2-3	CASSLSGQRDTQYF	TGTGCCAGCAGTTTATCGGGACAGAGGGATACGCAGTATTTT
TRBV14	NA	NA	TRBJ1-2	CASSRTGTPSYTF	TGTGCCAGCAGCCGCACAGGGACACCCAGCTACACCTTC
TRBV20-1	NA	many	TRBJ2-7	CSARPPDNYEQYF	TGCAGTGCTAGACCCCCGGACAACTACGAGCAGTACTTC
TRBV12-3/TRBV12-4	NA	many	TRBJ2-7	CASSSHVREQYF	TGTGCCAGCAGTTCCCACGTGAGGGAGCAGTACTTC
TRBV20-1	TRBD2	many	TRBJ2-3	CSARPTSGGTQYF	TGCAGTGCTCGCCCCACGTCGGGGGGTACGCAGTATTTT
TRBV24-1	TRBD1	many	TRBJ2-1	CATSDGRQGFNNEQFF	TGTGCCACCAGTGATGGTCGACAGGGTTTCAACAATGAGCAGTTCTTC
TRBV7-2	NA	many	TRBJ1-1	CASSFGTQGEAFF	TGTGCCAGCAGCTTTGGGACACAAGGTGAAGCTTTCTTT
TRBV3-1	TRBD1	few	TRBJ1-6	CASSQGTGPNSPLHF	TGTGCCAGCAGCCAGGGGACAGGGCCCAATTCACCCCTCCACTTT
TRBV7-2	NA	NA	TRBJ2-3	CASSLAGRGSYRTDTQYF	TGTGCCAGCAGCTTAGCGGGAAGGGGCTCTTACCGCACAGATACGCAGTATTTT
TRBV5-6	NA	NA	TRBJ2-3	CASSLVGTQYF	TGTGCCAGCAGCTTGGTGGGGACGCAGTATTTT
TRBV11-2	NA	many	TRBJ2-1	CASSLEGAPTEQFF	TGTGCCAGCAGCTTAGAGGGGGCCCCTACGGAGCAGTTCTTC
TRBV20-1	NA	NA	TRBJ1-6	CSALRDVTYNSPLHF	TGCAGTGCTCTCAGGGATGTTACCTATAATTCACCCCTCCACTTT
TRBV11-2	NA	many	TRBJ1-6	CASSLNSLGSPLHF	TGTGCCAGCAGCTTAAACTCATTAGGGTCACCCCTCCACTTT
TRBV11-2	NA	many	TRBJ2-7	CASSLDAGTYEQYF	TGTGCCAGCAGCTTAGATGCAGGAACCTACGAGCAGTACTTC
TRBV5-1	NA	many	TRBJ2-7	CASSFGQVLNEQYF	TGCGCCAGCAGCTTCGGGCAGGTCTTAAACGAGCAGTACTTC
TRBV20-1	NA	NA	TRBJ1-5	CSAPYTYSNQPQHF	TGCAGTGCCCCTTACACTTATAGCAATCAGCCCCAGCATTTT
TRBV6-2/TRBV6-3	NA	NA	TRBJ1-2	CASSVPGITRYGYTF	TGTGCCAGCAGTGTTCCCGGCATAACGAGATATGGCTACACCTTC
TRBV20-1	NA	few	TRBJ2-5	CSAPGATEETQYF	TGCAGTGCTCCCGGGGCTACGGAAGAGACCCAGTACTTC
TRBV7-9	NA	many	TRBJ2-7	CASSPGPLGSYEQYF	TGTGCCAGCAGCCCTGGGCCTTTGGGGTCCTACGAGCAGTACTTC
TRBV11-1	TRBD2	many	TRBJ2-7	CASSGRTSGTLRSYEQYF	TGTGCCAGCAGCGGAAGGACTAGCGGGACCTTGCGCTCCTACGAGCAGTACTTC
TRBV12-3/TRBV12-4	NA	many	TRBJ1-2	CASSARRLYGYTF	TGTGCCAGCAGTGCCAGGCGCCTCTATGGCTACACCTTC
TRBV5-5	NA	many	TRBJ2-7	CASSRTVYEQYF	TGTGCCAGCAGCCGTACAGTCTACGAGCAGTACTTC
TRBV20-1	NA	many	TRBJ2-3	CSASVGLATDTQYF	TGCAGTGCTAGCGTTGGGCTAGCGACAGATACGCAGTATTTT